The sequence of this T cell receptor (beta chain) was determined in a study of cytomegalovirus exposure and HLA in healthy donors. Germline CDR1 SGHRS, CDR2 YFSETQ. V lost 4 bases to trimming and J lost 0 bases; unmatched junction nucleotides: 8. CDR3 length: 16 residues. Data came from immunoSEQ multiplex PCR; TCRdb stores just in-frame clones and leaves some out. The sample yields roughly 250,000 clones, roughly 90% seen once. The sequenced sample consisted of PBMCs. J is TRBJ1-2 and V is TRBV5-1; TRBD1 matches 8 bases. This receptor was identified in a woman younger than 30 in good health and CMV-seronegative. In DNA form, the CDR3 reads TGCGCCAGCAGCCCCCGGGACAGGAGGGCTAACTATGGCTACACCTTC. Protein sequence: CASSPRDRRANYGYTF.